This T cell receptor (beta chain) was retrieved from a study of Graves' ophthalmopathy and Graves' hyperthyroidism. Amplifying from RNA transcripts, the study obtained TCR beta CDR3 regions. An initial RT-PCR round employing HTBI primers preceded a second-round multiplex PCR. TCRdb processed the multiplex PCR reads anew with MiXCR; each CDR3 protein has one entry. The repertoire includes some 400,000 distinct CDR3 sequences, approximately 20% of them detected once, and 1.6% sits in the top ten. This clonotype has at least ten counts. CDR1 is MNHEY, CDR2 SVGAGI, per germline. The CDR3 is made up of 12 amino acids. The V and J ends lost 6 bases and 5 bases respectively, with 10 bases between them.

The chain couples TRBV6-5 to TRBJ1-1; D unresolved. Sequencing input: peripheral blood. The sequence was collected from a young woman with Graves' ophthalmopathy. CDR3 DNA sequence: TGTGCCAGCAGACTGAGAGGGACTGAAGCTTTCTTT. Translating it yields CASRLRGTEAFF.